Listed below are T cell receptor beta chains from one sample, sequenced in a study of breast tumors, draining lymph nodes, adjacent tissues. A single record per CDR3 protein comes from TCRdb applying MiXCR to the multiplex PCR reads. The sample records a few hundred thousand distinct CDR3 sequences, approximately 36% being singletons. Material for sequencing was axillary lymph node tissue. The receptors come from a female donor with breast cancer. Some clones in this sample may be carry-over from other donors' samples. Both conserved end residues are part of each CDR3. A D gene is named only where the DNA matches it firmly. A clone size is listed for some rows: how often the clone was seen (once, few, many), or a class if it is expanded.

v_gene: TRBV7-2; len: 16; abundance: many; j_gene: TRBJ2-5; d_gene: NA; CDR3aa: CASSSAAIGGPETQYF; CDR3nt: TGTGCCAGCAGCTCGGCGGCCATTGGGGGGCCGGAGACCCAGTACTTC
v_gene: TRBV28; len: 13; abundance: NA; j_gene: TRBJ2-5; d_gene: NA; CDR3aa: CASSSGSQETQYF; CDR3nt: TGTGCCAGCAGTTCGGGCTCCCAGGAGACCCAGTACTTC
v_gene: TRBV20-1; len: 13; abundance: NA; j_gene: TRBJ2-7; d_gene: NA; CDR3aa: CSTLGGVQAEQYF; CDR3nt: TGCAGTACCCTGGGGGGAGTCCAGGCCGAGCAGTACTTC
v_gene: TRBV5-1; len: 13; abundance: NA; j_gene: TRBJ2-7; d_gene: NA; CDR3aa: CASSLVGVGEQYF; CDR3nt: TGCGCCAGCAGCTTGGTAGGGGTCGGCGAGCAGTACTTC
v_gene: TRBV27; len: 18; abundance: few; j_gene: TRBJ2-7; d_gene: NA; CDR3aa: CASRPAQIWERSSYEQYF; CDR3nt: TGTGCCAGCAGGCCAGCCCAGATATGGGAGCGGAGCTCCTACGAGCAGTACTTC
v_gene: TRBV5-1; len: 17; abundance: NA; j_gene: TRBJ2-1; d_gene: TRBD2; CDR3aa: CASSWPLSGISYNEQFF; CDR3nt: TGCGCCAGCAGTTGGCCTCTTAGCGGGATCTCCTACAATGAGCAGTTCTTC
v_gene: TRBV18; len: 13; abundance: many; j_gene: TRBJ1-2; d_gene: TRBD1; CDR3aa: CASSPGQGPVVTF; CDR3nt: TGTGCCAGCTCACCAGGACAGGGGCCGGTGGTCACCTTC
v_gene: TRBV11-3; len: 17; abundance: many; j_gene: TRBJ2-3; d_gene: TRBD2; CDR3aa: CASSSPVAGGTTDTQYF; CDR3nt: TGTGCCAGCAGCTCCCCCGTAGCGGGAGGGACGACAGATACGCAGTATTTT
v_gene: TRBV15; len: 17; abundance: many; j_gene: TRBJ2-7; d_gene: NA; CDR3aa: CATSRDRGTAPIYEQYF; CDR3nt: TGTGCCACCAGCAGAGATCGGGGAACAGCACCGATCTACGAGCAGTACTTC
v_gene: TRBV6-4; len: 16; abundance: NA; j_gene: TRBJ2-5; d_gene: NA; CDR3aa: CASSDGLRGGQETQYF; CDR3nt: TGTGCCAGCAGTGACGGTCTCAGGGGGGGCCAAGAGACCCAGTACTTC
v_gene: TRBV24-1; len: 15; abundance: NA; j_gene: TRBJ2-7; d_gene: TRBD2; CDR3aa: CATSARKRERAEQYF; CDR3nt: TGTGCCACCAGTGCTAGGAAGCGGGAGAGGGCCGAGCAGTACTTC
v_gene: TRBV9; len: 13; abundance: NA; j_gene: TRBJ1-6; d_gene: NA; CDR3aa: CASSVASNSPLHF; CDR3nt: TGTGCCAGCAGCGTAGCATCTAATTCACCCCTCCACTTT
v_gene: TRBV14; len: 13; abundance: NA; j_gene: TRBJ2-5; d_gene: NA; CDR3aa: CASSQAAGTTQYF; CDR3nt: TGTGCCAGCAGCCAAGCAGCCGGGACGACCCAGTACTTC
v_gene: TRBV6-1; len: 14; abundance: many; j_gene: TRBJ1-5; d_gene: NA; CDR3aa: CASSGRTENQPQHF; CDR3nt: TGTGCCAGCAGTGGAAGGACCGAAAATCAGCCCCAGCATTTT
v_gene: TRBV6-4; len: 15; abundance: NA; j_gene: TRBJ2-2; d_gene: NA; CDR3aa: CASSHFPGTAGELFF; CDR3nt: TGTGCCAGCAGTCACTTCCCCGGGACGGCCGGGGAGCTGTTTTTT